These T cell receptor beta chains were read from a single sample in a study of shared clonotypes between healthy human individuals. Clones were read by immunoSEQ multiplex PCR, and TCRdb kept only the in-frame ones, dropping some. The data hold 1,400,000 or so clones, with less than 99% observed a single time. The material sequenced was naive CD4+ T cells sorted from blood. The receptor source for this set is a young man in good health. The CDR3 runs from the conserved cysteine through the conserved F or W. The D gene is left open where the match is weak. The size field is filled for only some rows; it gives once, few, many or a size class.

CDR3aa: CASSFGQGINEQFF
CDR3nt: TGTGCCAGCAGTTTCGGACAGGGGATCAATGAGCAGTTCTTC
d_gene: TRBD1
v_gene: TRBV27
abundance: once
j_gene: TRBJ2-1

CDR3aa: CASSSPPTNEQFF
CDR3nt: TGTGCCAGCTCATCCCCCCCGACGAATGAGCAGTTCTTC
d_gene: -
v_gene: TRBV18
abundance: -
j_gene: TRBJ2-1

CDR3aa: CASSPLVNTGELFF
CDR3nt: TGCGCCAGCAGCCCCTTGGTAAACACCGGGGAGCTGTTTTTT
d_gene: -
v_gene: TRBV5-1
abundance: -
j_gene: TRBJ2-2

CDR3aa: CASSQSQSPKYF
CDR3nt: TGTGCCAGCAGCCAGAGCCAGTCCCCCAAGTACTTC
d_gene: -
v_gene: TRBV14
abundance: -
j_gene: TRBJ2-7

CDR3aa: CASSLDSPDTGELFF
CDR3nt: TGTGCCAGCAGCCTGGACTCTCCGGACACCGGGGAGCTGTTTTTT
d_gene: -
v_gene: TRBV5-4
abundance: -
j_gene: TRBJ2-2

CDR3aa: CASSYSRLYNEQFF
CDR3nt: TGTGCCAGCAGTTACTCGAGGCTTTACAATGAGCAGTTCTTC
d_gene: -
v_gene: TRBV6-5
abundance: -
j_gene: TRBJ2-1

CDR3aa: CASSSPLRTGAKGEQYF
CDR3nt: TGTGCCAGCAGCTCCCCCCTAAGGACAGGGGCCAAGGGCGAGCAGTACTTC
d_gene: TRBD1
v_gene: TRBV7-9
abundance: -
j_gene: TRBJ2-7

CDR3aa: CASSLLATGYSYEQYF
CDR3nt: TGTGCCAGCAGCCTCCTCGCAACGGGATATTCCTACGAGCAGTACTTC
d_gene: -
v_gene: TRBV5-8
abundance: -
j_gene: TRBJ2-7

CDR3aa: CASSGRDRATEQYF
CDR3nt: TGTGCCAGCAGTGGCCGGGACAGGGCGACCGAGCAGTACTTC
d_gene: TRBD1
v_gene: TRBV2
abundance: -
j_gene: TRBJ2-7

CDR3aa: CASSARTDLNTGELFF
CDR3nt: TGTGCCAGCAGCGCCCGGACAGACTTGAACACCGGGGAGCTGTTTTTT
d_gene: -
v_gene: TRBV9
abundance: -
j_gene: TRBJ2-2

CDR3aa: CASSSPTGSDYGYTF
CDR3nt: TGTGCCAGCAGCTCTCCGACAGGGTCCGACTATGGCTACACCTTC
d_gene: TRBD1
v_gene: TRBV5-4
abundance: -
j_gene: TRBJ1-2

CDR3aa: CASSVVAGELFF
CDR3nt: TGTGCCAGCAGCGTAGTCGCCGGGGAGCTGTTTTTT
d_gene: -
v_gene: TRBV9
abundance: -
j_gene: TRBJ2-2

CDR3aa: CASSGGPGDLAKNIQYF
CDR3nt: TGTGCCAGCAGTGGGGGGCCCGGTGATCTAGCCAAAAACATTCAGTACTTC
d_gene: -
v_gene: TRBV27
abundance: -
j_gene: TRBJ2-4

CDR3aa: CASSSGLAAQGEQFF
CDR3nt: TGCGCCAGCAGCTCGGGACTAGCGGCCCAGGGGGAGCAGTTCTTC
d_gene: TRBD2
v_gene: TRBV5-1
abundance: -
j_gene: TRBJ2-1

CDR3aa: CASSENHSLGEQYF
CDR3nt: TGTGCCAGCAGTGAAAACCACAGTTTGGGGGAGCAGTACTTC
d_gene: -
v_gene: TRBV6-1
abundance: -
j_gene: TRBJ2-7

CDR3aa: CASSFNRDTRGLYGYTF
CDR3nt: TGTGCCAGTAGCTTTAACCGGGACACCCGCGGACTCTATGGCTACACCTTC
d_gene: -
v_gene: TRBV19
abundance: -
j_gene: TRBJ1-2

CDR3aa: CASSYGGSSSYNEQFF
CDR3nt: TGTGCCAGCAGTTACGGCGGGAGCAGCTCCTACAATGAGCAGTTCTTC
d_gene: TRBD2
v_gene: TRBV6-5
abundance: -
j_gene: TRBJ2-1

CDR3aa: CAINGGRASGRIWDEQFF
CDR3nt: TGTGCCATCAACGGGGGGAGGGCTAGCGGGAGGATTTGGGATGAGCAGTTCTTC
d_gene: TRBD2
v_gene: TRBV5-4
abundance: -
j_gene: TRBJ2-1

CDR3aa: CASSRGHRYTEAFF
CDR3nt: TGTGCCAGCAGCCGAGGTCACAGATACACTGAAGCTTTCTTT
d_gene: -
v_gene: TRBV7-9
abundance: -
j_gene: TRBJ1-1

CDR3aa: CASRIRRTNEKLFF
CDR3nt: TGTGCCAGCCGAATCAGGCGGACGAATGAAAAACTGTTTTTT
d_gene: -
v_gene: TRBV28
abundance: -
j_gene: TRBJ1-4

CDR3aa: CASSPKGADPREQYF
CDR3nt: TGTGCCAGCTCACCTAAGGGCGCGGACCCCCGCGAGCAGTACTTC
d_gene: -
v_gene: TRBV18
abundance: -
j_gene: TRBJ2-7

CDR3aa: CASSLSVRDGEQYF
CDR3nt: TGTGCCAGCAGCTTATCCGTCAGGGATGGCGAGCAGTACTTC
d_gene: -
v_gene: TRBV11-1
abundance: once
j_gene: TRBJ2-7

CDR3aa: CASSTRDREETQYF
CDR3nt: TGTGCCAGCTCAACCCGGGACAGGGAGGAGACCCAGTACTTC
d_gene: TRBD1
v_gene: TRBV18
abundance: -
j_gene: TRBJ2-5

CDR3aa: CASSLVIGGNYGYTF
CDR3nt: TGCGCCAGCAGCTTGGTTATTGGGGGGAACTATGGCTACACCTTC
d_gene: -
v_gene: TRBV5-1
abundance: -
j_gene: TRBJ1-2

CDR3aa: CASSWGQGNTGELFF
CDR3nt: TGCGCCAGCAGCTGGGGACAGGGTAACACCGGGGAGCTGTTTTTT
d_gene: TRBD1
v_gene: TRBV5-1
abundance: -
j_gene: TRBJ2-2

CDR3aa: CASSTDRFYGYTF
CDR3nt: TGTGCCAGCAGTACAGACAGATTCTATGGCTACACCTTC
d_gene: -
v_gene: TRBV6-5
abundance: -
j_gene: TRBJ1-2

CDR3aa: CASSWTGGTGELFF
CDR3nt: TGCGCCAGCAGCTGGACAGGGGGCACCGGGGAGCTGTTTTTT
d_gene: TRBD1
v_gene: TRBV4-1
abundance: -
j_gene: TRBJ2-2

CDR3aa: CASSLGSSGSYNEQFF
CDR3nt: TGTGCCAGCAGCTTAGGGTCCAGCGGGAGCTACAATGAGCAGTTCTTC
d_gene: TRBD2
v_gene: TRBV7-9
abundance: -
j_gene: TRBJ2-1

CDR3aa: CASSPALYEQYF
CDR3nt: TGTGCCAGCAGCCCGGCACTCTACGAGCAGTACTTC
d_gene: -
v_gene: TRBV21-1
abundance: -
j_gene: TRBJ2-7

CDR3aa: CASSVVPDNNEQFF
CDR3nt: TGTGCCAGCAGCGTAGTACCCGATAACAATGAGCAGTTCTTC
d_gene: -
v_gene: TRBV9
abundance: -
j_gene: TRBJ2-1

CDR3aa: CASSLVSGRVDTQYF
CDR3nt: TGTGCCAGCAGCTTGGTCAGCGGGAGGGTGGATACGCAGTATTTT
d_gene: TRBD2
v_gene: TRBV5-4
abundance: -
j_gene: TRBJ2-3

CDR3aa: CASSFGLGGNYEQYF
CDR3nt: TGCGCCAGCAGCTTTGGGCTGGGGGGAAACTACGAGCAGTACTTC
d_gene: -
v_gene: TRBV5-1
abundance: -
j_gene: TRBJ2-7

CDR3aa: CASSLRDRAPGANVLTF
CDR3nt: TGCGCCAGCAGCCTCCGGGACAGGGCCCCTGGGGCCAACGTCCTGACTTTC
d_gene: TRBD1
v_gene: TRBV5-1
abundance: -
j_gene: TRBJ2-6

CDR3aa: CASSIEPGTGTNQPQHF
CDR3nt: TGTGCCAGTAGTATAGAGCCAGGGACAGGAACCAATCAGCCCCAGCATTTT
d_gene: TRBD1
v_gene: TRBV19
abundance: -
j_gene: TRBJ1-5

CDR3aa: CASSFGRSRTTAQHF
CDR3nt: TGTGCCAGCAGCTTCGGACGGTCCCGTACCACGGCCCAGCATTTT
d_gene: -
v_gene: TRBV7-2
abundance: -
j_gene: TRBJ1-5

CDR3aa: CATPSSGGAGELFF
CDR3nt: TGTGCCACCCCGAGTAGCGGTGGGGCCGGGGAGCTGTTTTTT
d_gene: -
v_gene: TRBV19
abundance: once
j_gene: TRBJ2-2

CDR3aa: CAWSVRQGSGNTIYF
CDR3nt: TGTGCCTGGAGTGTAAGACAGGGCTCTGGAAACACCATATATTTT
d_gene: TRBD1
v_gene: TRBV30
abundance: once
j_gene: TRBJ1-3

CDR3aa: CASSAQLNTEAFF
CDR3nt: TGTGCCAGCAGTGCCCAGCTGAACACTGAAGCTTTCTTT
d_gene: -
v_gene: TRBV2
abundance: -
j_gene: TRBJ1-1

CDR3aa: CASTPIGQGATKNIQYF
CDR3nt: TGTGCCAGCACCCCCATCGGGCAGGGGGCAACCAAAAACATTCAGTACTTC
d_gene: TRBD1
v_gene: TRBV7-3
abundance: -
j_gene: TRBJ2-4

CDR3aa: CASSQDTGELFF
CDR3nt: TGTGCCAGCAGCCAGGACACCGGGGAGCTGTTTTTT
d_gene: -
v_gene: TRBV2
abundance: -
j_gene: TRBJ2-2

CDR3aa: CASSLTTIADRYAYEQYF
CDR3nt: TGTGCCAGCAGCCTAACCACAATAGCGGATAGATATGCCTACGAGCAGTACTTC
d_gene: -
v_gene: TRBV7-2
abundance: -
j_gene: TRBJ2-7

CDR3aa: CASSVQRDRAGANVLTF
CDR3nt: TGCGCCAGCAGCGTCCAACGTGACAGGGCTGGGGCCAACGTCCTGACTTTC
d_gene: TRBD1
v_gene: TRBV5-1
abundance: -
j_gene: TRBJ2-6